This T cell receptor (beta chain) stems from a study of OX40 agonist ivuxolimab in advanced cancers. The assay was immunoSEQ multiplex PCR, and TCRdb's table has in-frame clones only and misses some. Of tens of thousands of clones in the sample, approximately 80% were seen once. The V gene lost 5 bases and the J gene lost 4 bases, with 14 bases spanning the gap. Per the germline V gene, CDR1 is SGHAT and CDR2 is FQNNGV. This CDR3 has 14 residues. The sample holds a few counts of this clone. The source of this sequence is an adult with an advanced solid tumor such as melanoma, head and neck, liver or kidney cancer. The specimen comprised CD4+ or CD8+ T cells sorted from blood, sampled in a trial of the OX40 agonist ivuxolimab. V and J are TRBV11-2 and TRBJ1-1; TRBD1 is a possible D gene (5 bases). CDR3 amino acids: CASSVQGQSTEAFF. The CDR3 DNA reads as TGTGCCAGCAGCGTCCAGGGTCAGAGCACTGAAGCTTTCTTT.